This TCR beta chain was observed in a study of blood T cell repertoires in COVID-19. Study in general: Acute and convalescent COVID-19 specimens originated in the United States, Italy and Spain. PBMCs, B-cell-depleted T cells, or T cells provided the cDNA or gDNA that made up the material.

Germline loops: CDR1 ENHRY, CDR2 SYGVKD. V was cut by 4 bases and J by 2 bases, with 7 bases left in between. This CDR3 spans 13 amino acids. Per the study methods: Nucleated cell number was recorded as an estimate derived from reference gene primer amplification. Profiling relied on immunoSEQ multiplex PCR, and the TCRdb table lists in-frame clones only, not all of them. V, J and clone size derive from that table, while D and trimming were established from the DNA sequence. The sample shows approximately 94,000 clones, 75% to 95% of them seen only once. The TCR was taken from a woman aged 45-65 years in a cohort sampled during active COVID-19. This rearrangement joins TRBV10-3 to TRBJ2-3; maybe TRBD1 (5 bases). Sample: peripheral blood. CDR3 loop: CAISGRDTDTQYF. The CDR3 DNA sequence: TGTGCCATCAGTGGCAGGGACACAGATACGCAGTATTTT.